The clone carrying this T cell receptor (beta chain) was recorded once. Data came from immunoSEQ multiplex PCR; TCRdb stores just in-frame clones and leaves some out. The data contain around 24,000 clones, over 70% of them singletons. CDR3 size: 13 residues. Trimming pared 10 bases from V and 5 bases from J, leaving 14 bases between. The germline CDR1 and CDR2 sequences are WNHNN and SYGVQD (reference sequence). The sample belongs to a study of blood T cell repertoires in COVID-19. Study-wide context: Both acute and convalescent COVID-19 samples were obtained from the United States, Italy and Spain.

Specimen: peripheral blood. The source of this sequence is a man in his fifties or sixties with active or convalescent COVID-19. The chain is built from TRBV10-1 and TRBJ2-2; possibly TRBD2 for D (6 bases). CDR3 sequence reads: CATVDGRTGELFF. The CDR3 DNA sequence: TGCGCCACCGTGGACGGGAGAACCGGGGAGCTGTTTTTT.